The source of this T cell receptor beta chain is a study of OX40 agonist ivuxolimab in advanced cancers. For the study at large: In three patients, partial responses were observed, one with hepatocellular carcinoma and two with cutaneous melanoma.

V lost 5 bases, J lost 2 bases, and 6 bases stayed unmatched. The CDR3 totals 15 residues. CDR1 is SEHNR and CDR2 is FQNEAQ in the germline V gene (reference sequence). Sequenced by immunoSEQ multiplex PCR; TCRdb stores in-frame clones only, minus some. The profile shows about 43,000 clones, approximately 83% of them singletons. The receptor comes from an adult with an advanced solid tumor such as melanoma, head and neck, liver or kidney cancer. V and J are TRBV7-9 and TRBJ2-7, with 10 bases that match TRBD2. The sequenced sample was CD4+ or CD8+ T cells sorted from blood, obtained in a trial of the OX40 agonist ivuxolimab. The CDR3 spells CASSRTSGNTYEQYF. For the CDR3, the DNA is TGTGCCAGCAGCCGAACTAGCGGGAACACCTACGAGCAGTACTTC.